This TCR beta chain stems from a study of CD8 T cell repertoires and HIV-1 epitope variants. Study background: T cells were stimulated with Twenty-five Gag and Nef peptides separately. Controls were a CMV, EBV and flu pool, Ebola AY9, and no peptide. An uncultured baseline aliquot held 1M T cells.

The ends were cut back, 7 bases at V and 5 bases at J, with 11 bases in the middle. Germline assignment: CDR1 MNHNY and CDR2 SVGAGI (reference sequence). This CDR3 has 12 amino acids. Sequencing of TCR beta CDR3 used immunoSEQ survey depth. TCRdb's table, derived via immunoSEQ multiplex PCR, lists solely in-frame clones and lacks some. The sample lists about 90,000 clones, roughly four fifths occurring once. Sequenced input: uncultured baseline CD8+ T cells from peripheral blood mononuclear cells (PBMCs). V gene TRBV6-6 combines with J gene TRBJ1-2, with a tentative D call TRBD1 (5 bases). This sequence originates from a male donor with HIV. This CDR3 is CASTGTPYGYTF. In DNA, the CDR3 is TGTGCCAGCACCGGGACGCCGTATGGCTACACCTTC.